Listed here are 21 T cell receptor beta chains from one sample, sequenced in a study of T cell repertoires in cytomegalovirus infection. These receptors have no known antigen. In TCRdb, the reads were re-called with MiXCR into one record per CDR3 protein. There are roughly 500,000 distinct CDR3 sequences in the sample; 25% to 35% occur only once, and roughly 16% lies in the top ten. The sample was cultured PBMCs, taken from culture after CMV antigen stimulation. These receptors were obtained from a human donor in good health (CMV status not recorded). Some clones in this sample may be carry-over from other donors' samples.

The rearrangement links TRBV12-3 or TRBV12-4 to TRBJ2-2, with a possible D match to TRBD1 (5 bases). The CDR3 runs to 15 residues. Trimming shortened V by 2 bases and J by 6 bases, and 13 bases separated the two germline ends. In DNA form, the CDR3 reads TGTGCCAGCAGTTTAACTGGCAGGGTTTCCGGGGAGCTGTTTTTT. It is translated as CASSLTGRVSGELFF.

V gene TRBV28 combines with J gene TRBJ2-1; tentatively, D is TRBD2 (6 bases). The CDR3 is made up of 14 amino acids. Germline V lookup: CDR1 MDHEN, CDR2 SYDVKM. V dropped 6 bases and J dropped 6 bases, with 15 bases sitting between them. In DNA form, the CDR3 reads TGTGCCAGCAGCTCCGGGACTGCCTTCAATGAGCAGTTCTTC. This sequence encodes CASSSGTAFNEQFF.

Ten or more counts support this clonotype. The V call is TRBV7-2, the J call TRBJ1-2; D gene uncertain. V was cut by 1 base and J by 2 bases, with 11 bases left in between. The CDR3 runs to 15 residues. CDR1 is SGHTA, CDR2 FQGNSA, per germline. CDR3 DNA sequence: TGTGCCAGCAGCTTAGTTGGGCAGGCGAACTATGGCTACACCTTC. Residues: CASSLVGQANYGYTF.

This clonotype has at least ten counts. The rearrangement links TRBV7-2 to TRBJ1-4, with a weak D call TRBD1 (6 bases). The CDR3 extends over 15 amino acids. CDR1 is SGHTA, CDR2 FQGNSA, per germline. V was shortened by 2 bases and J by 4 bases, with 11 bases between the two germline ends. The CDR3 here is CASSLLYRDNEKLFF. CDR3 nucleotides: TGTGCCAGCAGCTTACTGTACAGGGATAATGAAAAACTGTTTTTT.

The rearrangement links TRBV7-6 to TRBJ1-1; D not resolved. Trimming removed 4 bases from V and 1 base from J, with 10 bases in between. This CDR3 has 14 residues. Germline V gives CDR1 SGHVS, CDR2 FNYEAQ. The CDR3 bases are TGTGCCAGCAGCTCCACGGACGGGAACACTGAAGCTTTCTTT. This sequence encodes CASSSTDGNTEAFF.

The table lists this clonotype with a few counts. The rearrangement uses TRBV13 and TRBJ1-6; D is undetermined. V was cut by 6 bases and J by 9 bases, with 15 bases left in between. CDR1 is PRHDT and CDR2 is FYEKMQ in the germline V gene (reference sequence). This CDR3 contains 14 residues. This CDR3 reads CASRDKVLGSPLHF. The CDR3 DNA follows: TGTGCCAGCAGGGATAAGGTCTTGGGTTCACCCCTCCACTTT.

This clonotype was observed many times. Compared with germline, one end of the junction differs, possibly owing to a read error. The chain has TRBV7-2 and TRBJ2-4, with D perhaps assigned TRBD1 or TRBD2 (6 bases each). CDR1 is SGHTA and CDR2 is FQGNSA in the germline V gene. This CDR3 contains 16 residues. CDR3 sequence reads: CASSYGGGDRGSVLDF. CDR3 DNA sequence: TGTGCCAGCAGCTATGGGGGCGGGGACCGGGGCTCCGTCCTAGACTTC.

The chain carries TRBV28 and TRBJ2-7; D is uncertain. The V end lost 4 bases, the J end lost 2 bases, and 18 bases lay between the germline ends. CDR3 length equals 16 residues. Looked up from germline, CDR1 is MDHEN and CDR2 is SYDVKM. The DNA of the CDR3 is TGTGCCAGCAGTTCTACAGAGATCAATCATACCTACGAGCAGTACTTC. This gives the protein CASSSTEINHTYEQYF.

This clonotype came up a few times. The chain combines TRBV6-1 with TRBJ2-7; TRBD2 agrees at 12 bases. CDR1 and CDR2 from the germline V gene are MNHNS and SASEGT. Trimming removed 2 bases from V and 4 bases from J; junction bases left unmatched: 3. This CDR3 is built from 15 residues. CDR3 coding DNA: TGTGCCAGCAGTGAACTAGCGGGAGGGCCTTACGAGCAGTACGTC. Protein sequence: CASSELAGGPYEQYV.

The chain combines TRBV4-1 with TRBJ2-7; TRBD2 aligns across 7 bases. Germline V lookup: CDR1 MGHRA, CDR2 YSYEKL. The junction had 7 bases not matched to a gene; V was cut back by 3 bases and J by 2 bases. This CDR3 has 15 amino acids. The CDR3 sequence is CASSQGEGNPYEQYF. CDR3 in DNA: TGCGCCAGCAGCCAGGGGGAGGGGAACCCCTACGAGCAGTACTTC.

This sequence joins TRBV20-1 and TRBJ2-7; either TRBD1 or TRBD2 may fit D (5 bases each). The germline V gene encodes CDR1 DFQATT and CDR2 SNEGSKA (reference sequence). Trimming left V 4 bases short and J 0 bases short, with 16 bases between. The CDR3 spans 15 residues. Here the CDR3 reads CSATSGAINSYEQYF. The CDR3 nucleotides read TGCAGTGCTACGTCCGGGGCGATAAACTCCTACGAGCAGTACTTC.

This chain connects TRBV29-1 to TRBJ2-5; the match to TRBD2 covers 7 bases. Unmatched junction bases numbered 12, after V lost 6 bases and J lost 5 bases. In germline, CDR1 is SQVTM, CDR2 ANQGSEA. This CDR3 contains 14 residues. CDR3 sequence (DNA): TGCAGCGTGGGGTCAGGCGGGAGTCGGGAGACCCAGTACTTC. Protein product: CSVGSGGSRETQYF.

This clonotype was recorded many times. As DNA, the CDR3 is TGTGCCAGCAGCTTTAGACTAGCGGGGTCGAGTGCCAACGTCCTGACTTTC. Translated, it gives CASSFRLAGSSANVLTF. The V call is TRBV7-8, the J call TRBJ2-6; 11 positions match TRBD2. The CDR3 contains 17 residues. J was trimmed by 7 bases and V by 3 bases; bases with no gene match: 8. Germline values: CDR1 SGHVS, CDR2 FQNEAQ.

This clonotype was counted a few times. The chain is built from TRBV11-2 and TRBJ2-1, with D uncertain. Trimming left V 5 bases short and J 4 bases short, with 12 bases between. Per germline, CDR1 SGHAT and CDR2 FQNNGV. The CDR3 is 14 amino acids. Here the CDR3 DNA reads TGTGCCAGCAGCCCTTATGGACGGTACAATGAGCAGTTCTTC. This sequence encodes CASSPYGRYNEQFF.

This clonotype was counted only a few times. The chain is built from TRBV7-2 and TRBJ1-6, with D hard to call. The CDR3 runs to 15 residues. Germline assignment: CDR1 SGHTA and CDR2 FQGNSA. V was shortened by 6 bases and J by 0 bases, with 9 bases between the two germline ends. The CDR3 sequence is CASRYGSSYNSPLHF. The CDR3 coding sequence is TGTGCCAGCAGATATGGGAGCTCCTATAATTCACCCCTCCACTTT.

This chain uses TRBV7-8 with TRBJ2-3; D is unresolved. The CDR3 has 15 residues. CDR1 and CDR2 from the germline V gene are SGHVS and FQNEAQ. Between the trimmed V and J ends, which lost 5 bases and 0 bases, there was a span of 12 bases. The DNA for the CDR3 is TGTGCCAGCAGCCCCCGCCCAGTTAGCACAGATACGCAGTATTTT. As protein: CASSPRPVSTDTQYF.

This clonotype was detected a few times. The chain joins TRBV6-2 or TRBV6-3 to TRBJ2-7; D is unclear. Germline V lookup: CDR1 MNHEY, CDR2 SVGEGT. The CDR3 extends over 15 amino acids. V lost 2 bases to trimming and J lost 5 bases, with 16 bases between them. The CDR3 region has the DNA TGTGCCAGCAGTTACGGTAGAATCGGTGGCCACGAGCAGTACGTC. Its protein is CASSYGRIGGHEQYV.

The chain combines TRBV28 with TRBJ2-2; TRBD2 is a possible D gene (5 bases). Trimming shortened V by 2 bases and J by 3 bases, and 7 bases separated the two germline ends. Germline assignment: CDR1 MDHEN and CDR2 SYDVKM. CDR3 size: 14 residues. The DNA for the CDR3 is TGTGCCAGCAGTTTACAGGACTACACCGGGGAGCTGTTTTTT. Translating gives CASSLQDYTGELFF.

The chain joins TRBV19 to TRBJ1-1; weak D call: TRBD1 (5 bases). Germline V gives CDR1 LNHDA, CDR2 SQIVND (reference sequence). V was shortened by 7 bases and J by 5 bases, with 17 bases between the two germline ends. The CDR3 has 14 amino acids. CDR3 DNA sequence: TGTGCCAGTATGAGCAGGGCCTCGCGTACTGAAGCTTTCTTT. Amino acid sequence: CASMSRASRTEAFF.

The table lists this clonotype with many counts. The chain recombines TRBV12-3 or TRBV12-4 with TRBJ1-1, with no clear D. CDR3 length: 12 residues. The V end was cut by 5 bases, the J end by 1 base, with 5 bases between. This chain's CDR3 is CASSRGNTEAFF. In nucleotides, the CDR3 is TGTGCCAGCAGTCGGGGGAACACTGAAGCTTTCTTT.

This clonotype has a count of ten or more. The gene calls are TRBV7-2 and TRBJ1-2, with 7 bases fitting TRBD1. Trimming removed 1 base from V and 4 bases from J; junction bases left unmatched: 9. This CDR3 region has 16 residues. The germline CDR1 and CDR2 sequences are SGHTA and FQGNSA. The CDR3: CASSLGLETGIYGYTF. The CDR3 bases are TGTGCCAGCAGCTTAGGGCTTGAGACAGGGATCTATGGCTACACCTTC.